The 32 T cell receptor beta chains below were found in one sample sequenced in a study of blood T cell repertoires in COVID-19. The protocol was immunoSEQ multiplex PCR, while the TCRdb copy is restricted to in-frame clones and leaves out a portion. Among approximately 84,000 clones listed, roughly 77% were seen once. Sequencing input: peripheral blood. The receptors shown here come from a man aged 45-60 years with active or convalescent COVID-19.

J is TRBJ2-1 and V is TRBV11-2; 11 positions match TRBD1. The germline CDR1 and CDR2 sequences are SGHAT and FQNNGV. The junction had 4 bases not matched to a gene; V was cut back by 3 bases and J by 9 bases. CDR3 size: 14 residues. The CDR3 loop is CASSFGQGAGEQFF. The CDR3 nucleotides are TGTGCCAGCAGCTTTGGACAGGGGGCCGGTGAGCAGTTCTTC.

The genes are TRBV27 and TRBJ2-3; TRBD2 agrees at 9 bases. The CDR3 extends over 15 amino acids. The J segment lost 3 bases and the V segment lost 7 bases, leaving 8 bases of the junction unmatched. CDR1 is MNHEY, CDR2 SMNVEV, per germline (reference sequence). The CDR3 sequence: CASTPAGGPTDTQYF. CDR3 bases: TGTGCCAGCACCCCGGCGGGGGGGCCGACAGATACGCAGTATTTT.

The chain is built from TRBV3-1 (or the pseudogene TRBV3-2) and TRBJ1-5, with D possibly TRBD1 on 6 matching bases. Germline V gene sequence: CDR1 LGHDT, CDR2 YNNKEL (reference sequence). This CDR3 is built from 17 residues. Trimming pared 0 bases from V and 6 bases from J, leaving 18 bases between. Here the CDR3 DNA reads TGTGCCAGCAGCCAAGATGGCGGGGGGGCGCTGGGTCAGCCCCAGCATTTT. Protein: CASSQDGGGALGQPQHF.

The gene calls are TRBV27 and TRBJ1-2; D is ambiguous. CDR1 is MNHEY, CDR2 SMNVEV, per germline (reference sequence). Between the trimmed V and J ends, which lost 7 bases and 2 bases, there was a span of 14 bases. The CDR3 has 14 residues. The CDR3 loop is CASTSTLRNYGYTF. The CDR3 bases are TGTGCCAGCACATCGACACTGAGAAACTATGGCTACACCTTC.

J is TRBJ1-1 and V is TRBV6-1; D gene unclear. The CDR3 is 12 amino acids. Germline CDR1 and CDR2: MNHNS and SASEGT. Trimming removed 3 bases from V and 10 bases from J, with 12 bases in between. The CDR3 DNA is TGTGCCAGCAGTGACACTGGTCGTTCAGCTTTCTTT. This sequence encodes CASSDTGRSAFF.

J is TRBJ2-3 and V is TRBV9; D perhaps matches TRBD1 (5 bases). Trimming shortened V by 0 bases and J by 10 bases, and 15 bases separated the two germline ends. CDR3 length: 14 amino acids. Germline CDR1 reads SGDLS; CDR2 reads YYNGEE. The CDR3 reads CASSVAGPAAAQYF. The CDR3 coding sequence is TGTGCCAGCAGCGTAGCAGGGCCCGCGGCGGCGCAGTATTTT.

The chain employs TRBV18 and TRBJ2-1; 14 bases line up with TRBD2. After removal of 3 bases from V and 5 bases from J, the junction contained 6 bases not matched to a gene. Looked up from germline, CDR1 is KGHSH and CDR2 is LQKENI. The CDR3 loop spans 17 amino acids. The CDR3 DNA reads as TGTGCCAGCTCACCCATCCTGACTAGCGGGGGGGACAATGAGCAGTTCTTC. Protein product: CASSPILTSGGDNEQFF.

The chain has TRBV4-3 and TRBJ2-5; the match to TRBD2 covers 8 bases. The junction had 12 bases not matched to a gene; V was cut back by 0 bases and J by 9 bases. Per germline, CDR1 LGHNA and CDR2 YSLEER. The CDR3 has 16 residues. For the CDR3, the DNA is TGCGCCAGCAGCCAAGATGCGGGATCTAGAGCGGGGGCCCAGTACTTC. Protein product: CASSQDAGSRAGAQYF.

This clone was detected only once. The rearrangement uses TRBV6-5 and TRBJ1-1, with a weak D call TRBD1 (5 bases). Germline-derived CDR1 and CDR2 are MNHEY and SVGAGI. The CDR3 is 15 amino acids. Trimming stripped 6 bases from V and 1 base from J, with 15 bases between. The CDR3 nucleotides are TGTGCCAGCAGGTCTCGACAGCGCTCGAACACTGAAGCTTTCTTT. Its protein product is CASRSRQRSNTEAFF.

Here the CDR3 DNA reads TGTGCCAGCTCAACAGGGATCAATGAGCAGTTCTTC. Its translation: CASSTGINEQFF. The chain uses TRBV18 and TRBJ2-1, with D perhaps matching TRBD1 (6 bases). The CDR3 extends over 12 amino acids. Per germline, CDR1 KGHSH and CDR2 LQKENI. Deletions cut 5 bases from V and 6 bases from J, with 8 bases between.

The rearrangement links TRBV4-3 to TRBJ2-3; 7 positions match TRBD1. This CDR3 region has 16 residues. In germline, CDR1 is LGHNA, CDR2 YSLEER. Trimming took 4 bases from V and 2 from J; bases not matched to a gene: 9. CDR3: CASSLNTGADTDTQYF. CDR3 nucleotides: TGCGCCAGCAGCCTAAACACAGGGGCTGACACAGATACGCAGTATTTT.

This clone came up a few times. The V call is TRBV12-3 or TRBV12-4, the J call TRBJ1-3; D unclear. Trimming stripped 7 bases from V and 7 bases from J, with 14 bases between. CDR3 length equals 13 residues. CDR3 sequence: CASTWGARNTIYF. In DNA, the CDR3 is TGTGCCAGCACCTGGGGAGCCAGGAACACCATATATTTT.

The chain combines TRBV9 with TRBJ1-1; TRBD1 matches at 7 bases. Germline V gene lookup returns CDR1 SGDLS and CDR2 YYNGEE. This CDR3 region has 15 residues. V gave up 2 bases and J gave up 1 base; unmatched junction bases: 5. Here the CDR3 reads CASSVPGGPNTEAFF. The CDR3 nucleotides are TGTGCCAGCAGCGTTCCAGGGGGACCGAACACTGAAGCTTTCTTT.

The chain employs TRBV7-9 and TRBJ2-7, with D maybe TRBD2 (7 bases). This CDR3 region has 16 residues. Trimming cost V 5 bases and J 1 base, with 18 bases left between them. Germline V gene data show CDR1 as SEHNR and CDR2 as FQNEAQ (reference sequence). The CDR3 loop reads CASSPGGGKGSYEQYF. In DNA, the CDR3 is TGTGCCAGCAGCCCTGGGGGGGGCAAGGGTTCCTACGAGCAGTACTTC.

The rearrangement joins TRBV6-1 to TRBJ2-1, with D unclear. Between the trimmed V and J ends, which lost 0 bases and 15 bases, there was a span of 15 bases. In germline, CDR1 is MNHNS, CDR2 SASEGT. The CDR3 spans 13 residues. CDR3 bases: TGTGCCAGCAGTGAAGCGGTTTCTGGATCGGGGTTCTTC. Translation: CASSEAVSGSGFF.

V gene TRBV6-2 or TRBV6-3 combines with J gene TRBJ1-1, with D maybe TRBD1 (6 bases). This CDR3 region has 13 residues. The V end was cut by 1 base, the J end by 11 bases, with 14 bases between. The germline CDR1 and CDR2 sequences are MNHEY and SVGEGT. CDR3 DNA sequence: TGTGCCAGCAGTTACTTCAGGGGACCTGGGGCTTTCTTT. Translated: CASSYFRGPGAFF.

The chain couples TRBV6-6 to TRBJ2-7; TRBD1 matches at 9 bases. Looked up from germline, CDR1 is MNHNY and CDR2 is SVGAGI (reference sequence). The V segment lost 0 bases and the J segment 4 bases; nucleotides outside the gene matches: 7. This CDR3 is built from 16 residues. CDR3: CASSYSSRTGEYEQYF. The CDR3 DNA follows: TGTGCCAGCAGTTACTCGTCCAGGACAGGGGAGTACGAGCAGTACTTC.

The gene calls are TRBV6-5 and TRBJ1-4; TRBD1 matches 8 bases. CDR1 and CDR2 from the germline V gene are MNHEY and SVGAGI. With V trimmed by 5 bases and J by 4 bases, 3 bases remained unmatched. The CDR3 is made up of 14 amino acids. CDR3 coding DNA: TGTGCCAGCAGTAAGGGACAGGTTAATGAAAAACTGTTTTTT. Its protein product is CASSKGQVNEKLFF.

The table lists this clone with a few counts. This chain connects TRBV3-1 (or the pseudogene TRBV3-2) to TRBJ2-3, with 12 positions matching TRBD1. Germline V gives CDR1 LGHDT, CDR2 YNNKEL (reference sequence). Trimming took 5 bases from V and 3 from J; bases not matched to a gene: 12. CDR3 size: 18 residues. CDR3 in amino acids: CASSGGTGGGLGTDTQYF. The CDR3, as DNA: TGTGCCAGCAGCGGGGGGACAGGGGGCGGATTGGGTACAGATACGCAGTATTTT.

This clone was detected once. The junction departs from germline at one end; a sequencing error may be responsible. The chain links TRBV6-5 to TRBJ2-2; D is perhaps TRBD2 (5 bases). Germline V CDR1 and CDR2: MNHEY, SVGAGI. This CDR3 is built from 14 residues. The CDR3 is CASSQERKHRGAVF. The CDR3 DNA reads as TGTGCCAGCAGCCAAGAAAGAAAACACCGGGGAGCTGTTTTT.

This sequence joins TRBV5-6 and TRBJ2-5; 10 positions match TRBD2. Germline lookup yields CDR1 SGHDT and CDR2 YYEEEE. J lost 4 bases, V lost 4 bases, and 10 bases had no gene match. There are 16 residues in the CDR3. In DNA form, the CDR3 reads TGTGCCAGCAGCCTCCGTCGGACTAGCGGTGGAGAGACCCAGTACTTC. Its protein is CASSLRRTSGGETQYF. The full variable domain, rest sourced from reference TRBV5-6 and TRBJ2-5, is DAGVTQSPTHLIKTRGQQVTLRCSPKSGHDTVSWYQQALGQGPQFIFQYYEEEERQRGNFPDRFSGHQFPNYSSELNVNALLLGDSALYLCASSLRRTSGGETQYFGPGTRLLVL.

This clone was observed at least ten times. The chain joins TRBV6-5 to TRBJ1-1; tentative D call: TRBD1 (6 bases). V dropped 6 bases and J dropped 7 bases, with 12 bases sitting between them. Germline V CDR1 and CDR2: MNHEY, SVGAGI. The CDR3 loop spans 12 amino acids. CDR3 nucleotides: TGTGCCAGCAGGGGGACAAAGTTTGAAGCTTTCTTT. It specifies CASRGTKFEAFF.

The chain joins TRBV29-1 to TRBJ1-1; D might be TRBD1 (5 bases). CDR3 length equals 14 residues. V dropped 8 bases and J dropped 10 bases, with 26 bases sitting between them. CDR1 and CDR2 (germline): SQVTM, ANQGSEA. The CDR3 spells CSTPGMGTEGGAFF. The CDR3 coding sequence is TGCAGCACCCCTGGTATGGGGACTGAAGGAGGAGCTTTCTTT.

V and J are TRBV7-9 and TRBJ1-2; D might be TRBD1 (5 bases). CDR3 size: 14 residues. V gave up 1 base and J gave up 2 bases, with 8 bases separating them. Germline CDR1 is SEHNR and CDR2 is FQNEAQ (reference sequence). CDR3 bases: TGTGCCAGCAGCTTAGGACAGAACAACTATGGCTACACCTTC. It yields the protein CASSLGQNNYGYTF.

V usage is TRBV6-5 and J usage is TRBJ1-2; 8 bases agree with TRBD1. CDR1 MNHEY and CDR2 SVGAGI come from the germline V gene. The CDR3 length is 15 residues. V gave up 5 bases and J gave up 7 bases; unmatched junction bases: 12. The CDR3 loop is CASSPRSSTGVGYTF. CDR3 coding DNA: TGTGCCAGCAGTCCCCGGAGCTCGACAGGGGTTGGCTACACCTTC.

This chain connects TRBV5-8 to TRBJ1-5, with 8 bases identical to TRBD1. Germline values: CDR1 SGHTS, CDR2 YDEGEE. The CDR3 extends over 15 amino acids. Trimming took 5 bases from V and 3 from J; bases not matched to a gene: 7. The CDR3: CASSWGQVDNQPQHF. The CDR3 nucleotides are TGTGCCAGCAGTTGGGGACAGGTTGACAATCAGCCCCAGCATTTT.

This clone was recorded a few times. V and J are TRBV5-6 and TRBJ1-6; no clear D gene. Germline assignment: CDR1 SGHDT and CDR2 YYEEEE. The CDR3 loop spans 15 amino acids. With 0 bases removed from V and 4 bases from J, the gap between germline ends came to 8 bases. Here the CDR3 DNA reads TGTGCCAGCAGCTTGGTCGGTTCTTATAATTCACCCCTCCACTTT. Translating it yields CASSLVGSYNSPLHF. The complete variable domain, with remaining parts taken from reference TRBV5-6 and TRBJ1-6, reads DAGVTQSPTHLIKTRGQQVTLRCSPKSGHDTVSWYQQALGQGPQFIFQYYEEEERQRGNFPDRFSGHQFPNYSSELNVNALLLGDSALYLCASSLVGSYNSPLHFGNGTRLTVT.

CDR3 in amino acids: CASSRTGVADTQYF. The CDR3 DNA reads as TGTGCCAGCAGCAGGACAGGGGTAGCAGATACGCAGTATTTT. V is TRBV28 and J is TRBJ2-3; 9 nucleotides align to TRBD1. Germline assignment: CDR1 MDHEN and CDR2 SYDVKM. The CDR3 loop spans 14 amino acids. V shed 6 bases and J 4 bases; nucleotides not matched to a gene: 5.

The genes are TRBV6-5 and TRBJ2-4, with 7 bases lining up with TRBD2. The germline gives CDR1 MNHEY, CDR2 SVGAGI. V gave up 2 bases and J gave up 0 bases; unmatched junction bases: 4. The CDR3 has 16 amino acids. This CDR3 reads CASSYEAGTAKNIQYF. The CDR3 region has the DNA TGTGCCAGCAGTTACGAAGCGGGGACAGCCAAAAACATTCAGTACTTC.

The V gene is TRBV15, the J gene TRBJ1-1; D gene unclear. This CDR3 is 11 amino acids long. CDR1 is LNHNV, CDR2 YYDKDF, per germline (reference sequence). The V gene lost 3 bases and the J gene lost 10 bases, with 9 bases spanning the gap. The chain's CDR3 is CATSSLVGAFF. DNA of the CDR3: TGTGCCACCAGCAGTTTAGTTGGAGCTTTCTTT.

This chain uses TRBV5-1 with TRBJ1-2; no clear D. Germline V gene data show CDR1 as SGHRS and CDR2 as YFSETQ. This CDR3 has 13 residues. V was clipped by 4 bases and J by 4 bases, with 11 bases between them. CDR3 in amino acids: CASSPDKPYGYTF. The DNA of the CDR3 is TGCGCCAGCAGCCCCGACAAACCCTATGGCTACACCTTC.

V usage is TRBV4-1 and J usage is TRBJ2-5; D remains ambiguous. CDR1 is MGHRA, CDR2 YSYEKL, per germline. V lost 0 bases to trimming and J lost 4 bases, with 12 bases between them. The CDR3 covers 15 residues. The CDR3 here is CASSQDPSQAETQYF. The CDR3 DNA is TGCGCCAGCAGCCAAGATCCTTCCCAGGCAGAGACCCAGTACTTC.